These 18 T cell receptor beta chains originate from one sample sequenced in a study of blood T cell repertoires in COVID-19. Only in-frame clones appear in the TCRdb table, and some are missing; sequencing was by immunoSEQ multiplex PCR. This table has roughly 700,000 clones, approximately 90% appearing once. The sequenced material came from peripheral blood. All receptors come from a young woman with acute or convalescent COVID-19.

The V gene is TRBV5-1, the J gene TRBJ1-1, with D perhaps matching TRBD1 (6 bases). Germline CDR1 and CDR2: SGHRS and YFSETQ. Trimming pared 3 bases from V and 2 bases from J, leaving 26 bases between. The CDR3 has 19 amino acids. The CDR3, as DNA: TGCGCCAGCAGCTCATTCCCCCAGGGGACCCAGACAATCAACACTGAAGCTTTCTTT. As protein: CASSSFPQGTQTINTEAFF.

The rearrangement links TRBV6-2 or TRBV6-3 to TRBJ1-5; D possibly corresponds to TRBD1 (5 bases). The length of the CDR3 is 18 residues. Germline CDR1 MNHEY, CDR2 SVGEGT. Deletions cut 2 bases from V and 0 bases from J, with 17 bases between. DNA of the CDR3: TGTGCCAGCAGTTACCGCCCGGGCCTGGGGCTTAGCAATCAGCCCCAGCATTTT. Its translation: CASSYRPGLGLSNQPQHF.

V usage is TRBV29-1 and J usage is TRBJ1-2; 7 bases align to TRBD1. The CDR3 covers 12 residues. V lost 7 bases, J lost 8 bases, and 10 bases stayed unmatched. Germline CDR1 is SQVTM and CDR2 is ANQGSEA. The CDR3 region is CSADRERGGYTF. DNA of the CDR3: TGCAGCGCAGACAGGGAGCGTGGCGGCTACACCTTC.

A single count supports this clone. CDR3 bases: TGTGCCAGCAGCTTGTCTTGGAGGGATGGCTACACCTTC. Translation gives CASSLSWRDGYTF. V usage is TRBV5-5 and J usage is TRBJ1-2; D remains ambiguous. V lost 1 base to trimming and J lost 6 bases, with 10 bases between them. Germline-derived CDR1 and CDR2 are SGHKS and YYEKEE (reference sequence). This CDR3 contains 13 residues.

The chain employs TRBV9 and TRBJ2-5; D not certain. This CDR3 has 14 residues. Germline V gives CDR1 SGDLS, CDR2 YYNGEE. The ends were cut back, 0 bases at V and 4 bases at J, with 10 bases in the middle. Here the CDR3 DNA reads TGTGCCAGCAGCGTAGTTGCGAATGGAGAGACCCAGTACTTC. Translated, it gives CASSVVANGETQYF. The full variable domain, in which reference TRBV9 and TRBJ2-5 provide the parts outside the CDR3, is DSGVTQTPKHLITATGQRVTLRCSPRSGDLSVYWYQQSLDQGLQFLIQYYNGEERAKGNILERFSAQQFPDLHSELNLSSLELGDSALYFCASSVVANGETQYFGPGTRLLVL.

This rearrangement joins TRBV2 to TRBJ2-7; D is unresolved. Germline CDR1 is SNHLY and CDR2 is FYNNEI. V shed 4 bases and J shed 7 bases, with 5 bases lying between them. This CDR3 spans 10 amino acids. CDR3 sequence: CASSVVEQYF. CDR3 bases: TGTGCCAGCAGTGTAGTGGAGCAGTACTTC. Based on the CDR3 plus reference TRBV2 and TRBJ2-7, the full variable domain is EPEVTQTPSHQVTQMGQEVILRCVPISNHLYFYWYRQILGQKVEFLVSFYNNEISEKSEIFDDQFSVERPDGSNFTLKIRSTKLEDSAMYFCASSVVEQYFGPGTRLTVT.

In this sample, this clone turned up a few times. The V and J genes are TRBV7-2 and TRBJ2-7; D unresolved. The V end lost 3 bases, the J end lost 3 bases, and 9 bases lay between the germline ends. Germline values: CDR1 SGHTA, CDR2 FQGNSA. The CDR3 covers 13 residues. CDR3 in amino acids: CASSFSSNYEQYF. CDR3 bases: TGTGCCAGCAGCTTTAGCTCAAACTACGAGCAGTACTTC.

This chain joins TRBV5-1 and TRBJ2-5; D remains unclear. The CDR3 runs 12 residues. V was clipped by 1 base and J by 5 bases, with 6 bases between them. Germline V gene sequence: CDR1 SGHRS, CDR2 YFSETQ. The CDR3 here is CASSLYFETQYF. CDR3 in DNA: TGCGCCAGCAGCTTGTATTTTGAGACCCAGTACTTC.

This chain connects TRBV3-1 (or the pseudogene TRBV3-2) to TRBJ1-3, with D perhaps matching TRBD1 (6 bases). V dropped 0 bases and J dropped 5 bases, with 8 bases sitting between them. CDR1 is LGHDT and CDR2 is YNNKEL in the germline V gene (reference sequence). CDR3 length: 14 amino acids. DNA for the CDR3: TGTGCCAGCAGCCAAGATGGGGGCAGAAACACCATATATTTT. Encoded protein: CASSQDGGRNTIYF.

The chain couples TRBV29-1 to TRBJ1-5; TRBD1 might be the D (5 bases). The CDR3 runs 13 residues. The V end was cut by 0 bases, the J end by 6 bases, with 9 bases between. The germline V gene encodes CDR1 SQVTM and CDR2 ANQGSEA. The CDR3 bases are TGCAGCGTTGAAGAACAGGCCGGTCAGCCCCAGCATTTT. This gives the protein CSVEEQAGQPQHF. Combining the CDR3 with reference TRBV29-1 and TRBJ1-5 gives the whole variable domain SAVISQKPSRDICQRGTSLTIQCQVDSQVTMMFWYRQQPGQSLTLIATANQGSEATYESGFVIDKFPISRPNLTFSTLTVSNMSPEDSSIYLCSVEEQAGQPQHFGDGTRLSIL.

The chain employs TRBV18 and TRBJ1-1; 9 bases are shared with TRBD1. V was pared by 4 bases and J by 2 bases, with 2 bases of the junction left unmatched. The germline V gene encodes CDR1 KGHSH and CDR2 LQKENI. The CDR3 covers 14 residues. DNA of the CDR3: TGTGCCAGCTCACGGACAGGGGCTAACACTGAAGCTTTCTTT. The encoded protein is CASSRTGANTEAFF.

This clone was counted a few times. The genes are TRBV12-3 or TRBV12-4 and TRBJ1-2, with 7 positions matching TRBD1. V lost 6 bases, J lost 6 bases, and 7 bases stayed unmatched. The CDR3 has 13 residues. CDR3 nucleotides: TGTGCCAGCAGCGACAGGGTCCGGGATGGCTACACCTTC. Protein sequence: CASSDRVRDGYTF.

On this clone itself: The sample holds other DNA sequences that translate to the same CDR3. The V call is TRBV5-1, the J call TRBJ1-1; D is ambiguous. The CDR3 is 13 amino acids. The germline V and J ends were trimmed by 0 bases and 1 base, with 4 bases remaining between them. CDR1 SGHRS and CDR2 YFSETQ come from the germline V gene. The CDR3 nucleotides read TGCGCCAGCAGCTTGGACAGGAACACTGAAGCTTTCTTT. This gives the protein CASSLDRNTEAFF.

The chain carries TRBV10-3 and TRBJ1-3; 9 bases fit TRBD1. CDR3 length: 14 amino acids. In germline, CDR1 is ENHRY, CDR2 SYGVKD. V lost 7 bases and J lost 4; bases outside the gene matches: 5. CDR3 amino acids: CAITGTGNGNTIYF. Here the CDR3 DNA reads TGTGCCATCACCGGGACAGGGAACGGAAACACCATATATTTT.

In this sample, this clone turned up once. The gene calls are TRBV14 and TRBJ1-4, with no clear D. The CDR3 has 13 amino acids. Germline CDR1 is SGHDN and CDR2 is FVKESK. Trimming shortened V by 1 base and J by 8 bases, and 8 bases separated the two germline ends. CDR3 in DNA: TGTGCCAGCAGCCAAGTCCCGTCGGAAAAACTGTTTTTT. Protein product: CASSQVPSEKLFF.

The chain recombines TRBV5-6 with TRBJ1-4; possibly TRBD1 for D (6 bases). V shed 4 bases and J shed 4 bases, with 20 bases lying between them. From germline, CDR1 is SGHDT and CDR2 YYEEEE. This CDR3 is built from 17 residues. Here the CDR3 reads CASSPRAGGADNEKLFF. The CDR3 bases are TGTGCCAGCAGCCCCAGGGCGGGGGGGGCGGATAATGAAAAACTGTTTTTT.

The chain couples TRBV12-5 to TRBJ2-7; 7 positions match TRBD1. This CDR3 has 16 amino acids. Losses at the gene ends were 7 bases for V and 2 bases for J; bases not matched to a gene: 14. Germline CDR1 is LGHNT and CDR2 is FRNRAP. The CDR3 coding sequence is TGTGCTAGTGCCCCACAGGGGCGATGGCATACCTACGAGCAGTACTTC. Its protein is CASAPQGRWHTYEQYF. Together with reference TRBV12-5 and TRBJ2-7, the CDR3 gives the full variable domain: DARVTQTPRHKVTEMGQEVTMRCQPILGHNTVFWYRQTMMQGLELLAYFRNRAPLDDSGMPKDRFSAEMPDATLATLKIQPSEPRDSAVYFCASAPQGRWHTYEQYFGPGTRLTVT.

This chain uses TRBV19 with TRBJ2-7; 8 bases are a match to TRBD2. This CDR3 comprises 13 residues. J gave up 5 bases and V 5 bases, and 5 bases lay outside the gene matches. Germline V gene lookup returns CDR1 LNHDA and CDR2 SQIVND (reference sequence). CDR3 protein: CASSVSGGDEQYF. CDR3 in DNA: TGTGCCAGTAGTGTCTCCGGGGGGGACGAGCAGTACTTC.